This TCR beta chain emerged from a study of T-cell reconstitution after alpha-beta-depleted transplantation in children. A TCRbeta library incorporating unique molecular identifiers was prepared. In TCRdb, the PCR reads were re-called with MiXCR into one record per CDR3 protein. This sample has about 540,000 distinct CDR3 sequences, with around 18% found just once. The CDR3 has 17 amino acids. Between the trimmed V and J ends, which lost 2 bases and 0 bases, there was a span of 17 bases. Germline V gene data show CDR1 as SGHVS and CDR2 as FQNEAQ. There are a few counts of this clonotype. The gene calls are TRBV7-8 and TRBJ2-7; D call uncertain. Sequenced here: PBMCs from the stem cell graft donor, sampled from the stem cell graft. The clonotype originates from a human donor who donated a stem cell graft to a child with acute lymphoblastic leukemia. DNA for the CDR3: TGTGCCAGCAGCTTAACGGCTTATGCGACCTCCTCCTACGAGCAGTACTTC. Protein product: CASSLTAYATSSYEQYF.